One sample yielded the 9 T cell receptor beta chains listed below, sequenced in a study of T-cell memory formation after mild COVID-19. TCRdb analysed the 5' RACE reads with MiXCR anew, one entry per CDR3 protein. Altogether fewer than 140,000 distinct CDR3 sequences are present, about a sixth being singletons, with the ten largest covering 28%. The source material was PBMCs or a T cell subset sorted from them (not recorded which). These receptor sequences come from an adult woman who had mild COVID-19 (a few samples of this study predate the infection). Cell type and time point are not known.

The V call is TRBV7-9, the J call TRBJ2-2, with TRBD1 identical over 9 bases. Trimming cost V 3 bases and J 9 bases; bases outside gene matches: 14. From germline, CDR1 is SEHNR and CDR2 FQNEAQ (reference sequence). This CDR3 contains 17 residues. The CDR3 nucleotides read TGTGCCAGCAGCTTCGAAGGACAGGGGACCCCAGTCAGGGAGCTGTTTTTT. This translates into CASSFEGQGTPVRELFF. The variable domain in full, with the rest retrieved from reference TRBV7-9 and TRBJ2-2, is DTGVSQNPRHKITKRGQNVTFRCDPISEHNRLYWYRQTLGQGPEFLTYFQNEAQLEKSRLLSDRFSAERPKGSFSTLEIQRTEQGDSAMYLCASSFEGQGTPVRELFFGEGSRLTVL.

The V and J genes are TRBV7-9 and TRBJ2-3; no reliable D call. Deletions cut 5 bases from V and 4 bases from J, with 25 bases between. CDR3 length: 18 amino acids. Germline CDR1 reads SEHNR; CDR2 reads FQNEAQ (reference sequence). CDR3 sequence reads: CASSATTIVLRGPDTQYF. CDR3 sequence (DNA): TGTGCCAGCAGCGCCACCACAATAGTCCTTAGAGGACCAGATACGCAGTATTTT.

This clonotype was counted many times. The chain couples TRBV7-2 to TRBJ1-1; D unresolved. Trimming took 1 base from V and 2 from J, leaving 2 bases between them. The germline gives CDR1 SGHTA, CDR2 FQGNSA. The length of the CDR3 is 12 residues. The CDR3 DNA is TGTGCCAGCAGCTTAGTAAACACTGAAGCTTTCTTT. It is translated as CASSLVNTEAFF.

The CDR3 DNA follows: TGTGCCAGTAGTCTAACAGGAGGGGGCAATCAGCCCCAGCATTTT. Protein: CASSLTGGGNQPQHF. J is TRBJ1-5 and V is TRBV19, with TRBD1 as a possible D gene (5 bases). CDR3 length equals 15 residues. Trimming stripped 5 bases from V and 2 bases from J, with 13 bases between. Germline V gene data show CDR1 as LNHDA and CDR2 as SQIVND (reference sequence). Full variable domain (missing parts from reference TRBV19 and TRBJ1-5): DGGITQSPKYLFRKEGQNVTLSCEQNLNHDAMYWYRQDPGQGLRLIYYSQIVNDFQKGDIAEGYSVSREKKESFPLTVTSAQKNPTAFYLCASSLTGGGNQPQHFGDGTRLSIL.

The chain combines TRBV19 with TRBJ1-2; D possibly corresponds to TRBD1 (5 bases). CDR3 size: 14 residues. V was clipped by 0 bases and J by 8 bases, with 13 bases between them. The V gene's germline CDR1 is LNHDA and CDR2 SQIVND (reference sequence). CDR3 region: CASSIDRDVHGYTF. As DNA, the CDR3 is TGTGCCAGTAGTATAGATCGGGACGTACACGGCTACACCTTC.

There are a few counts of this clonotype. The V gene is TRBV7-2, the J gene TRBJ2-5; 7 bases map to TRBD2. Looked up from germline, CDR1 is SGHTA and CDR2 is FQGNSA. This CDR3 has 18 amino acids. V lost 5 bases and J lost 7; bases outside the gene matches: 22. The DNA of the CDR3 is TGTGCCAGCAGCGAAGACGGGTATTCTAGCGGTCCCCCAGGGACCCAGTACTTC. This gives the protein CASSEDGYSSGPPGTQYF.

This chain connects TRBV6-4 to TRBJ2-1; 9 bases are shared with TRBD2. This CDR3 has 14 amino acids. J gave up 6 bases and V 2 bases, and 2 bases lay outside the gene matches. Germline CDR1 MRHNA, CDR2 SNTAGT. The CDR3 loop is CASSDSGGTNEQFF. The CDR3 DNA reads as TGTGCCAGCAGTGACAGCGGGGGGACCAATGAGCAGTTCTTC.

The rearrangement joins TRBV6-6 to TRBJ2-7; 8 nucleotides align to TRBD1. CDR3 length equals 18 residues. With 0 bases clipped from V and 2 bases from J, the junction kept 12 bases outside the gene matches. The germline CDR1 and CDR2 sequences are MNHNY and SVGAGI (reference sequence). The CDR3 protein is CASSYSAPQGATTYEQYF. CDR3 coding DNA: TGTGCCAGCAGTTACTCAGCTCCTCAGGGGGCGACCACCTACGAGCAGTACTTC.

This clonotype was picked up a small number of times. The chain carries TRBV27 and TRBJ1-6; the D gene is possibly TRBD1 (5 bases). The germline CDR1 and CDR2 sequences are MNHEY and SMNVEV (reference sequence). Trimming cost V 2 bases and J 3 bases, with 17 bases left between them. There are 18 residues in the CDR3. This chain's CDR3 is CASSLIWSGRDYNSPLHF. CDR3 nucleotides: TGTGCCAGCAGTTTAATTTGGTCAGGGAGGGACTATAATTCACCCCTCCACTTT.